This T cell receptor (beta chain) was sequenced in a study of cytomegalovirus exposure and HLA in healthy donors (dated by TCRdb to 2016 to 2017). Regarding the study in general: An earlier analysis of approximately 640 of the donors reported more than 250 Gb of sequence data and more than 90 million unique TCR beta sequences from some 180 million T cells. To study patterns of TCR occurrence, a later analysis re-analyzed previously published TCR beta repertoires from around 660 donors and added high-resolution HLA genotyping. The study aimed to test whether cataloging public T cell receptors could reveal signatures of past pathogen exposure. An earlier analysis of several hundred of the donors used high-throughput TCR beta sequencing to judge whether each TCR beta V gene segment behaved as functional or pseudogenic. Genome-wide SNP genotypes for about 60% of the roughly 700 donors were used in a later genetic analysis, which treated that subset as a discovery cohort. An early release covering about 600 HLA-typed donors comprised approximately 300 gigabases of sequencing data and some 79 million unique TCR sequences. About five DR-DQ haplotypes were handled as single units for association and clustering, since linkage in the cohort was strong. HLA typing covered class I and class II loci at four-digit resolution. On average, roughly 250,000 unique TCR beta nucleotide sequences were sequenced per donor among more than 350 genotyped donors of the cohort, with 15% to 20% of those sequences being non-productive. The number of typed donors differed by locus: about 620-640 for A, B, C, DRB1 and DQB1; 522 for DQA1; roughly 600 for DPA1; and 450 to 480 for DPB1. A separate validation cohort of about 110 different subjects was used in addition to the 666-subject first cohort. All discovery cohort repertoires had been generated on a single sequencing platform. Using immunosequencing, the study profiled T cell repertoires from around 680 subjects and related those repertoires to cytomegalovirus serostatus. Donor age, sex, ethnicity and CMV serostatus were compiled together with the repertoire data. To predict cytomegalovirus infection status, the study brought together high-throughput TCR immunosequencing, statistical association of individual TCRs with disease status, and machine learning. The genetic ancestry cluster associated with self-reported Caucasian donors included about 81% of the 300 to 450 genotyped donors. Rather than drawing on any new phenotypic data, the later analysis identified candidate immune exposures from TCR beta sequences and the way those sequences occurred across donors.

On this clone itself: Its target antigen remains unknown. Base qualities are not at hand, and no much larger clone is one base apart.

The cohort was made up of 666 healthy bone marrow donors. At the time of sampling, every cohort member was nominally healthy, though immune exposures that went unrecorded were likely present. The donor was CMV seronegative and belonged to the group of several hundred seronegative cohort members. Every donor gave a peripheral blood sample, and the peripheral blood mononuclear cells from that sample were used for TCR beta sequencing. The Qiagen DNeasy Blood Extraction Kit was used to extract genomic DNA from the blood cell samples. The germline V gene sets CDR1 to SGDLS and CDR2 to YYNGEE. V and J are trimmed by 3 bases and 2 bases, and the gene matches miss 5 bases of the junction. Taken from cysteine to phenylalanine, the CDR3 has 14 residues. The retained sequence is limited to the CDR3, 42 bases, with the frame set at the first base. The library was obtained by the immunoSEQ multiplex PCR assay. The multiplex PCR relied on a mix of 60 forward primers for TCR Vbeta segments and 13 reverse primers for TCR Jbeta segments. The CDR3 region of rearranged TCR beta genes was amplified from genomic DNA by a multiplex PCR assay. On the Illumina HiSeq System, the amplified TCR beta libraries were sequenced as 87-base-pair reads. In the authors' own workflow: Across the 500 to 700 repertoires, a later analysis counted some 80 million unique TCR beta chains, 8.5 million to 12 million of which were shared by at least two donors. Raw reads were error-corrected and collapsed into unique sequences with a nearest-neighbor algorithm that merged closely related sequences to remove PCR and sequencing errors. V, D and J gene segments were assigned by aligning CDR3 sequences to IMGT reference sequences. For a sequence to be retained, at least a six-nucleotide match to both a V gene segment and a J gene segment was required. Rearrangements were called productive when the CDR3 lacked stop codons and stayed in frame with V and J; all others were non-productive. CDR3 was defined by IMGT convention, running from the second conserved V-encoded cysteine to the conserved J-encoded phenylalanine. The earlier analysis of roughly 590 of the donors excluded any sequence lacking an unambiguous match to a single V gene segment. In an earlier analysis of about 590 of the donors, a V segment was called functional when productive rearrangements were above 56.7%, and segregating when the standard deviation between donors exceeded 5%. A statistical classification framework was built to diagnose cytomegalovirus status from the catalog of TCR beta chain sequences. In a later analysis, V and J genes were assigned by comparing TCR nucleotide sequences against IMGT/GENE-DB human TR gene sequences. In a later analysis, CDR3 sequences and most-parsimonious VDJ recombination scenarios were assigned using the TCRdist pipeline. In a later analysis, each TCR beta chain was defined by its CDR3 amino acid sequence together with its V-gene family, and reads without a unique V-gene family were excluded. As a way to deal with suspected cross-contamination and a sequencing artifact, a later analysis dropped 500 to 700 nucleotide sequences that were highly shared and had low generation probability. In a later analysis, a clonal expansion index was calculated for each public chain from normalized within-repertoire ranks of inferred template counts. Generation probabilities in a later analysis came from a VDJ recombination model fitted to out-of-frame rearrangements, and those results were checked against IGoR. Hypergeometric tests were used in a later analysis to score TCR-TCR, TCR-HLA and TCR-CMV co-occurrence, with a repertoire-size bias correction applied to the TCR pairs. A later analysis estimated false discovery rates by permuting HLA or CMV assignments 20 times. A later analysis grouped co-occurring TCRs with DBSCAN, adding TCRdist sequence similarity when clustering within HLA-allele-positive subsets. Repertoires with fewer than 30,000 or more than 120,000 public chains were left out of co-occurrence clustering, as were about five repertoires with anomalous nucleotide sharing. TCRdb took over this immuneACCESS table, retaining in-frame rearrangements with V and J assigned. Such tables are incomplete; in checked studies, under half of the missing clones stem from an unresolved V gene, and the remainder is unexplained. Clone size and V and J calls were adopted from that table, with D and trimming inferred from the DNA. The sample includes 150,000 to 200,000 clones, with just over 75% observed a single time. The ten largest clones take up around 1.5% of the sample.

The study at large found these results: The authors suggested that the approach could potentially be generalized to other disease states and immunological phenotypes. Compared with the 666-donor mean, donors in an Asian-associated ancestry cluster had fewer N-insertions in productive TCRs, according to a later genetic analysis. Broadly in line with IMGT annotations, most TCR beta V segments showed up in productive rearrangements about 90% or about 30% of the time in an earlier analysis of around 600 of the donors. Three of the identified cytomegalovirus-associated TCR beta chains were confirmed in vitro to be specific for cytomegalovirus antigens. The study gave a list of some 150 TCR beta chains associated with cytomegalovirus. In a later analysis, most CMV-associated TCR beta chains were found to appear HLA-restricted, with HLA associations seemingly driven largely by CMV exposure. While some public TCRs were present in many individuals, most TCR sequences turned up only very rarely across donors. A cluster of highly shared sequence variants was judged likely to be a technical artifact of the sequencing pipeline. When HLA alleles, especially DR and DQ, strongly co-occurred, TCR associations were difficult to assign to individual alleles. Some IMGT-functional V segments, including TRBV6-2 and TRBV6-3, could not be distinguished by the 87-base-pair reads and were therefore excluded. Specific HLA alleles were associated with over 15,000 TCR beta sequences at a false discovery rate of 0.05 in a later analysis. In a later analysis, HLA-associated TCR beta chains showed more clonal expansion and lower generation probabilities than non-associated chains that were equally common. In a later analysis, several top co-occurrence clusters were reported to appear linked to parvovirus B19, influenza, CMV and Epstein-Barr virus. The earlier analysis of around 600 of the donors excluded roughly 17 rarely observed V segments, including chromosome 9 orphons, because counts were too low. An association between a missense DCLRE1C variant and V-gene and J-gene trimming of TCR beta chains was found in a later genetic analysis and replicated in an independent cohort. In both the original and validation cohorts, the classifier was reported to diagnose cytomegalovirus status with high specificity and sensitivity. Only TCR beta chains were sequenced in this cohort, and the absence of alpha or paired-chain data limited detectable features. In a later analysis, TCR association rates were found to vary across HLA loci, with the most associated TCRs seen for DRB1 alleles and the fewest for HLA-C alleles. Presence/absence analyses assumed roughly uniform sequencing depth across donors, an assumption that may not hold. Correlated functional status among segregating V segments might be attributable to linkage disequilibrium, but an unknown experimental factor could not be ruled out. CMV serostatus was the only immune exposure information available for the cohort. A further reported finding was that TCR beta sequences accurately predicted the HLA-A and HLA-B alleles for most subjects in the first cohort. Because some donors lacked HLA typing at each locus, the association tests relied only on the typed subset.

This receptor chain uses TRBV9 and TRBJ2-7; 7 junctional bases match TRBD1. The receptor was isolated from a man aged 35-49 years in good health and CMV-seronegative. The sample taken for sequencing was PBMCs. The sequenced DNA: TGTGCCAGCAGCGCCACCGGGACAGCCTACGAGCAGTACTTC. Its translation reads: CASSATGTAYEQYF.